These T cell receptor beta chains were read from a single sample in a study of Ad26.COV2.S vaccination and SARS-CoV-2 variants. This table comes from immunoSEQ multiplex PCR, and its TCRdb copy is limited to in-frame clones, with some not included. The table includes 350,000 to 450,000 clones, over 75% detected once. This material consisted of peripheral blood, taken in a trial of Ad26.COV2.S vaccine versus placebo. These receptors were taken from a person between 18 and 65 years old who received the Ad26.COV2.S COVID-19 vaccine or a placebo. Each CDR3 is given with its conserved first and last residue. A D gene is named only where the DNA matches it firmly. Part of the rows lack a size; the others show once, few, many or a class for expanded clones.

>TRBV4-1|TRBJ1-1|-|-
CASEVSLGGTEAFF
TGCGCCAGCGAGGTCTCGCTGGGGGGCACTGAAGCTTTCTTT
>TRBV6-7|TRBJ2-2|-|-
CASSSHGQEAAGSGELFF
TGTGCCAGCAGTTCCCACGGACAGGAGGCCGCGGGATCCGGGGAGCTGTTTTTT
>TRBV29-1|TRBJ2-3|-|-
CSVESDTQYF
TGCAGCGTTGAGTCAGATACGCAGTATTTT
>TRBV5-1|TRBJ2-3|-|-
CASSPAGGFGTDTQYF
TGCGCCAGCAGCCCGGCCGGGGGATTCGGCACAGATACGCAGTATTTT
>TRBV7-9|TRBJ2-7|-|TRBD1
CASSQTGTGFYEQYF
TGTGCCAGCAGCCAAACCGGGACAGGGTTCTACGAGCAGTACTTC
>TRBV27|TRBJ2-1|-|TRBD2
CASGPLGLAGDSSYNEQFF
TGTGCCAGCGGGCCCTTGGGACTAGCGGGGGACAGCTCCTACAATGAGCAGTTCTTC
>TRBV4-1|TRBJ1-1|-|-
CASSSDGGLFEAFF
TGCGCCAGCAGCTCTGACGGGGGATTATTTGAAGCTTTCTTT
>TRBV6-5|TRBJ2-7|-|-
CASSFGDAVTYEQYF
TGTGCCAGCAGTTTCGGGGACGCGGTTACCTACGAGCAGTACTTC
>TRBV6-1|TRBJ1-2|-|TRBD1
CASNDPGQGNYGYTF
TGTGCCAGCAATGACCCGGGACAGGGGAACTATGGCTACACCTTC
>TRBV14|TRBJ2-7|once|TRBD1
CASSRDRGLYEQYF
TGTGCCAGCAGCCGGGACAGGGGGCTCTACGAGCAGTACTTC
>TRBV6-5|TRBJ1-2|-|-
CASSFGDRYGYTF
TGTGCCAGCAGTTTCGGCGACCGATATGGCTACACCTTC
>TRBV11-1|TRBJ2-7|-|-
CASSLGLSSSYEQYF
TGTGCCAGCAGCTTGGGACTTTCAAGCTCCTACGAGCAGTACTTC
>TRBV11-2|TRBJ2-1|-|-
CASSRKGPAFF
TGTGCCAGCAGCCGGAAGGGCCCCGCGTTCTTC